This T cell receptor (beta chain) was sequenced for a study of T cell clones after liver transplantation. Across the study: Immunosuppression withdrawal was tried within 2 years after liver transplantation in this trial.

Assay: immunoSEQ multiplex PCR; the TCRdb copy retains only in-frame clones and omits some. In the table there are about 80,000 clones, 80% to 85% of which are singletons. Germline V gene lookup returns CDR1 SNHLY and CDR2 FYNNEI. V shed 5 bases and J shed 2 bases, with 25 bases lying between them. The CDR3 contains 19 residues. The receptor was isolated from a human patient who received a liver transplant. The graft donor may account for some of the T cells. V is TRBV2 and J is TRBJ1-3; tentative D call: TRBD1 (6 bases). This specimen was CD4+ T cells from blood, taken 46 months after liver transplant. The CDR3 reads CASSSILRRTVGPGNTIYF. The DNA for the CDR3 is TGTGCCAGCAGTTCTATTCTAAGACGGACAGTGGGTCCTGGAAACACCATATATTTT.